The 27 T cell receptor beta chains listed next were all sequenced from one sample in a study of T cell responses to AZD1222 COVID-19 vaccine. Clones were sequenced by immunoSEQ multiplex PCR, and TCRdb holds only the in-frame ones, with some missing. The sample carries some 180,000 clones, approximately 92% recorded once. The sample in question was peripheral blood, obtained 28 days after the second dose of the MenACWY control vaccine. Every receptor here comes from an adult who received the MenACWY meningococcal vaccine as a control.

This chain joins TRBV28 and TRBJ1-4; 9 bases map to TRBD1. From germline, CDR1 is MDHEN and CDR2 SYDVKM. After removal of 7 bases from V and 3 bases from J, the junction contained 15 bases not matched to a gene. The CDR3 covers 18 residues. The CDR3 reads CASTPTGGFVVANEKLFF. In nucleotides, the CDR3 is TGTGCCAGCACCCCGACAGGGGGATTCGTTGTGGCTAATGAAAAACTGTTTTTT.

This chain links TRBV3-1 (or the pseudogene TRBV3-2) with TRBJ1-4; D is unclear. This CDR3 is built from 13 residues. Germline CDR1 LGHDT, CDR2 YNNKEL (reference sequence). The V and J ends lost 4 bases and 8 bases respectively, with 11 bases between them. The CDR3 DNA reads TGTGCCAGCAGCCCGATAGGGAGAGAAAAACTGTTTTTT. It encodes CASSPIGREKLFF.

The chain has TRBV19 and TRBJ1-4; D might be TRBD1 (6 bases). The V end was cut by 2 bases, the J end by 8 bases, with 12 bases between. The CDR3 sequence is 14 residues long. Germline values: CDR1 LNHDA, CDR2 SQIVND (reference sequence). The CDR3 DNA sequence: TGTGCCAGTAGTATAAGACAGGTTGGAGAAAAACTGTTTTTT. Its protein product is CASSIRQVGEKLFF.

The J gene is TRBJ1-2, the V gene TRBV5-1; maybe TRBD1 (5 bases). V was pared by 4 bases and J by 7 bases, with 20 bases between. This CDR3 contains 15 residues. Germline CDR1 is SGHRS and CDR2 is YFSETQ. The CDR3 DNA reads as TGCGCCAGCAGCCTGGGGACCGCGACCCAGGGTGGCTACACCTTC. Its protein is CASSLGTATQGGYTF.

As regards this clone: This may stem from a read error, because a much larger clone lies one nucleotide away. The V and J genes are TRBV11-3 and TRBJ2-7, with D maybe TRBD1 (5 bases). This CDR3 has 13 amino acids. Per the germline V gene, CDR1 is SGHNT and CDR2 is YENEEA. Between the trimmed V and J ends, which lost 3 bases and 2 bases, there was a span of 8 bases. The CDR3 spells CASSFDRAYEQYF. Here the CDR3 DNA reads TGTGCCAGCAGCTTCGACAGAGCCTACGAGCAGTACTTC.

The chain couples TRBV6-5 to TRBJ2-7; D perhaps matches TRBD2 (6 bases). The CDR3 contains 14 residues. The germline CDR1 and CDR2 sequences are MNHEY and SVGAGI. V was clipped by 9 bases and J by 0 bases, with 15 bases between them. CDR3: CASKEVAASYEQYF. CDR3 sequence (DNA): TGTGCCAGTAAGGAGGTAGCGGCCTCCTACGAGCAGTACTTC.

CDR3 in amino acids: CASSYLRRQGALAFF. The CDR3 bases are TGTGCCAGCAGTTACCTCCGAAGACAGGGGGCTTTAGCTTTCTTT. The chain employs TRBV6-5 and TRBJ1-1; 10 nucleotides match TRBD1. Unmatched junction bases numbered 10, after V lost 2 bases and J lost 10 bases. The CDR3 spans 15 residues. Germline V gene sequence: CDR1 MNHEY, CDR2 SVGAGI.

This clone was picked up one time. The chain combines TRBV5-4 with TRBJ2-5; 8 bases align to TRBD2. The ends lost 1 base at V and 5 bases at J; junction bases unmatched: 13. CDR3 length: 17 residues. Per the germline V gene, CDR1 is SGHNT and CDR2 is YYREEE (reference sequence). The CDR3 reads CASSLFLGSGGSETQYF. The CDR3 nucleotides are TGTGCCAGCAGCTTGTTTTTAGGGAGCGGGGGTAGCGAGACCCAGTACTTC.

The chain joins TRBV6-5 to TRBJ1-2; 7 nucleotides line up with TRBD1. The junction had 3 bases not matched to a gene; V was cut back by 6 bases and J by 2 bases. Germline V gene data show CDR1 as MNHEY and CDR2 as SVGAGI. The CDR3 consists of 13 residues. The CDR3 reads CASRTGTNYGYTF. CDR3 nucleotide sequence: TGTGCCAGCAGGACAGGGACAAACTATGGCTACACCTTC.

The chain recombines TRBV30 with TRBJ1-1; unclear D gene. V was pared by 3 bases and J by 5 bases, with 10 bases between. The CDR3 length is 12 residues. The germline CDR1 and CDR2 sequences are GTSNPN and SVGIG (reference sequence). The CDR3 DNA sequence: TGTGCCTGGAGATCCCTCTTAACTGAAGCTTTCTTT. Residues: CAWRSLLTEAFF.

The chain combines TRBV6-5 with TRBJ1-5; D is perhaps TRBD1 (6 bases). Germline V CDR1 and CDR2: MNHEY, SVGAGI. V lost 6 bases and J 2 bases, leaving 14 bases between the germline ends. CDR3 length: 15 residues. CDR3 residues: CASRRDTLRNQPQHF. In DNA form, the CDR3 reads TGTGCCAGCAGACGGGACACCCTCCGCAATCAGCCCCAGCATTTT.

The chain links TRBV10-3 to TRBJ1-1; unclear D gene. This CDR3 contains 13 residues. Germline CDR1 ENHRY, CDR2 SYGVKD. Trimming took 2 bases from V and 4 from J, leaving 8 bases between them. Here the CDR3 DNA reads TGTGCCATCAGTGAGGGGTGGGCCACTGAAGCTTTCTTT. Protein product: CAISEGWATEAFF.

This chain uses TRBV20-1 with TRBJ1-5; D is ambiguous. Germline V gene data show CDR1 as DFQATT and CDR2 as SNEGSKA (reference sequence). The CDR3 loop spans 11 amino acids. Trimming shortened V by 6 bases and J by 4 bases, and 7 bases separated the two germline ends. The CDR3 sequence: CSARGNQPQHF. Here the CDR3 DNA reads TGCAGTGCCCGAGGGAATCAGCCCCAGCATTTT.

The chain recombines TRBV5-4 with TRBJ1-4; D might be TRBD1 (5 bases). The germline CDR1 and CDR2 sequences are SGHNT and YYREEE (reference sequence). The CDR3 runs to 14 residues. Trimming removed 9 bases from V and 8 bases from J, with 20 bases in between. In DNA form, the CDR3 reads TGTGCCACTTCGGCGCAGGGTGGGAAGGAAAAACTGTTTTTT. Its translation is CATSAQGGKEKLFF.

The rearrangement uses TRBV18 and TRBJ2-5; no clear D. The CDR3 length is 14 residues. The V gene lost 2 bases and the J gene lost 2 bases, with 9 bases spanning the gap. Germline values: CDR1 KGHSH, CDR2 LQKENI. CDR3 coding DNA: TGTGCCAGCTCACCAGGGTGGGGACAAGAGACCCAGTACTTC. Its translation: CASSPGWGQETQYF. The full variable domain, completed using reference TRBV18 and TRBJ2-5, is NAGVMQNPRHLVRRRGQEARLRCSPMKGHSHVYWYRQLPEEGLKFMVYLQKENIIDESGMPKERFSAEFPKEGPSILRIQQVVRGDSAAYFCASSPGWGQETQYFGPGTRLLVL.

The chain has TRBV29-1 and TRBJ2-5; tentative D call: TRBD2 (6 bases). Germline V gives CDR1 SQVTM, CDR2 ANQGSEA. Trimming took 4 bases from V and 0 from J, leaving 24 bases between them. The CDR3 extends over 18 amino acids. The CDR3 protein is CSVAGRAGGLAHQETQYF. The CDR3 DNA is TGCAGCGTTGCGGGTCGGGCCGGGGGTTTGGCTCACCAAGAGACCCAGTACTTC. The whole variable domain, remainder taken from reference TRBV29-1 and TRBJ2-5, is SAVISQKPSRDICQRGTSLTIQCQVDSQVTMMFWYRQQPGQSLTLIATANQGSEATYESGFVIDKFPISRPNLTFSTLTVSNMSPEDSSIYLCSVAGRAGGLAHQETQYFGPGTRLLVL.

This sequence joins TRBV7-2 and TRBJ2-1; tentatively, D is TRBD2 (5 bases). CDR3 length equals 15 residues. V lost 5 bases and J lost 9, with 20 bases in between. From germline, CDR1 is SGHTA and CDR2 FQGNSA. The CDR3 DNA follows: TGTGCCAGCAGCGTGGCGATCCGGGCAGGAGGTGAGCAGTTCTTC. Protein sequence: CASSVAIRAGGEQFF.

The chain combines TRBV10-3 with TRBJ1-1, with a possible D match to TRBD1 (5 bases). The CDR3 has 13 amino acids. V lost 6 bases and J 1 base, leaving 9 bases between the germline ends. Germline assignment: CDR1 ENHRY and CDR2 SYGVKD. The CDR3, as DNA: TGTGCCATCAGGCCGGGGACGAACACTGAAGCTTTCTTT. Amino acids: CAIRPGTNTEAFF.

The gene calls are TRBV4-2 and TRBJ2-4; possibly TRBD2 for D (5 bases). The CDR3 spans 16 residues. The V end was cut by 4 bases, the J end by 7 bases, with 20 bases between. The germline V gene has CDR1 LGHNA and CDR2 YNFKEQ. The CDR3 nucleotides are TGTGCCAGCAGCCCGTCGAGGGCTTTTTTAGGCAACATTCAGTACTTC. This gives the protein CASSPSRAFLGNIQYF.

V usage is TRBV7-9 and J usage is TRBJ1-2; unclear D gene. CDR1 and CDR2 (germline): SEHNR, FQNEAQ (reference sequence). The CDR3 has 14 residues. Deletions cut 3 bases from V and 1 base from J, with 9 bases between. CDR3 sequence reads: CASSLMSSNYGYTF. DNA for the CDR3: TGTGCCAGCAGCTTGATGAGCAGTAACTATGGCTACACCTTC.

DNA for the CDR3: TGTGCCAGCAGAATCAACAGGGGGCCGGGTTCACCCCTCCACTTT. It translates to CASRINRGPGSPLHF. The gene calls are TRBV5-5 and TRBJ1-6; 9 nucleotides agree with TRBD1. The germline V gene encodes CDR1 SGHKS and CDR2 YYEKEE (reference sequence). Trimming took 5 bases from V and 9 from J; bases not matched to a gene: 9. CDR3 size: 15 residues.

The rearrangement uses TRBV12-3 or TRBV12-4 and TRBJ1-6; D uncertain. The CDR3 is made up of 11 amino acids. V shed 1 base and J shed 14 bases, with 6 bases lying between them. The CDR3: CASSLVGTLHF. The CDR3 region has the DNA TGTGCCAGCAGTTTAGTGGGGACCCTCCACTTT.

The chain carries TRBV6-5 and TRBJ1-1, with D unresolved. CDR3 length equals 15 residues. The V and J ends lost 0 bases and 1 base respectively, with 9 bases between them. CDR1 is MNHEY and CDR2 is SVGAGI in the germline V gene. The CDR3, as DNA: TGTGCCAGCAGTTACTCGAATGTCCCGAACACTGAAGCTTTCTTT. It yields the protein CASSYSNVPNTEAFF.

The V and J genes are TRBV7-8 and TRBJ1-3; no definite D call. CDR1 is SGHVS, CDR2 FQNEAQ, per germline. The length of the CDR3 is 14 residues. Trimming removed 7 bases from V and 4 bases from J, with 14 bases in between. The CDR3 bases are TGTGCCAGCAACGCAGCCCAACAGGGAAACACCATATATTTT. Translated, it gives CASNAAQQGNTIYF.

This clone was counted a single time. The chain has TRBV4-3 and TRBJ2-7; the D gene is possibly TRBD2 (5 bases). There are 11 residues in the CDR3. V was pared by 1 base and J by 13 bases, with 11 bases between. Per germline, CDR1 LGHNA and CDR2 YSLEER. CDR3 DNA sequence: TGCGCCAGCAGCCAAGGGACTGGGGTATACTTC. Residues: CASSQGTGVYF.

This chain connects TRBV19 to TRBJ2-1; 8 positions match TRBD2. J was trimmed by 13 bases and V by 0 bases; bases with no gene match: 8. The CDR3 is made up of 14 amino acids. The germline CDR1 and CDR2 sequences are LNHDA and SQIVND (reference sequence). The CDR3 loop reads CASSIEGAGAVQFF. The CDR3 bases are TGTGCCAGTAGTATAGAGGGAGCGGGGGCGGTACAGTTCTTC.

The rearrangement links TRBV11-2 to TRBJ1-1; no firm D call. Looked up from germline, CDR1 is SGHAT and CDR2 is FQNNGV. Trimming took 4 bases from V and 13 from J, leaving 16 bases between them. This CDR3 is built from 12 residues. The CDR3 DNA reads TGTGCCAGCAGCTACCGGGCCAACGAGGATTTCTTT. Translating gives CASSYRANEDFF.